These 21 T cell receptor beta chains were sequenced from one sample in a study of cytomegalovirus exposure and HLA in healthy donors. The PCR used 60 Vbeta and 13 Jbeta primers. Assay: immunoSEQ multiplex PCR; the TCRdb copy retains only in-frame clones and omits some. The sample includes about 200,000 clones, 75% to 90% of them seen just once. Sequenced sample: PBMCs. The receptors were gathered from a woman in her 40s in good health and CMV-seronegative.

The V and J genes are TRBV7-9 and TRBJ2-7; 10 positions agree with TRBD1. Per the germline V gene, CDR1 is SEHNR and CDR2 is FQNEAQ (reference sequence). The CDR3 runs 14 residues. After removal of 4 bases from V and 4 bases from J, the junction contained 4 bases not matched to a gene. CDR3 sequence (DNA): TGTGCCAGCAGCTACGACAGGGGGCCTTACGAGCAGTACTTC. Its protein product is CASSYDRGPYEQYF. The full variable domain, its missing parts supplied by reference TRBV7-9 and TRBJ2-7, is DTGVSQNPRHKITKRGQNVTFRCDPISEHNRLYWYRQTLGQGPEFLTYFQNEAQLEKSRLLSDRFSAERPKGSFSTLEIQRTEQGDSAMYLCASSYDRGPYEQYFGPGTRLTVT.

The chain couples TRBV2 to TRBJ1-5; D is possibly TRBD1 (5 bases). CDR1 is SNHLY and CDR2 is FYNNEI in the germline V gene. The CDR3 loop spans 14 amino acids. Trimming removed 5 bases at V and 4 bases at J, with 12 bases between. CDR3 residues: CASSPDRTNQPQHF. The DNA for the CDR3 is TGTGCCAGCAGTCCCGACAGAACAAATCAGCCCCAGCATTTT.

The V gene is TRBV9, the J gene TRBJ1-4; TRBD1 agrees at 9 bases. The CDR3 consists of 14 residues. The V segment lost 4 bases and the J segment 6 bases; nucleotides outside the gene matches: 4. CDR1 is SGDLS, CDR2 YYNGEE, per germline. CDR3 nucleotides: TGTGCCAGCAGCCCCCGGACAGGGGATGAAAAACTGTTTTTT. This codes for CASSPRTGDEKLFF.

V and J are TRBV19 and TRBJ2-7, with D possibly matching TRBD1 (6 bases). Germline loops: CDR1 LNHDA, CDR2 SQIVND (reference sequence). Trimming took off 6 bases at V and 3 bases at J, with 12 bases between the two ends. The CDR3 covers 13 residues. CDR3 coding DNA: TGTGCCAGTAGCCCCACGACAGGCTACGAGCAGTACTTC. This gives the protein CASSPTTGYEQYF.

The V and J genes are TRBV27 and TRBJ2-2; 7 nucleotides line up with TRBD1. CDR1 MNHEY and CDR2 SMNVEV come from the germline V gene (reference sequence). Germline trimming cut 2 bases from V and 6 bases from J; bases unmatched to any gene: 0. This CDR3 contains 13 residues. The CDR3 sequence is CASSLRGPGELFF. DNA for the CDR3: TGTGCCAGCAGTTTAAGGGGGCCCGGGGAGCTGTTTTTT.

The J gene is TRBJ2-3, the V gene TRBV5-1; 9 bases line up with TRBD2. The trim removed 5 bases at V and 3 bases at J, leaving 4 bases unmatched. The CDR3 length is 14 residues. In germline, CDR1 is SGHRS, CDR2 YFSETQ. The DNA for the CDR3 is TGCGCCAGCAGGCAGCGGGGGGCGACAGATACGCAGTATTTT. Protein sequence: CASRQRGATDTQYF.

The CDR3 DNA is TGTGCCAGCACAAACAGGGTTCTCGACGCTTTCTTT. Protein sequence: CASTNRVLDAFF. This chain links TRBV28 with TRBJ1-1, with D perhaps TRBD1 (6 bases). Trimming removed 7 bases at V and 11 bases at J, with 17 bases between. The CDR3 totals 12 residues. Germline CDR1 MDHEN, CDR2 SYDVKM.

This sequence joins TRBV6-1 and TRBJ2-7, with TRBD1 matching over 8 bases. CDR1 is MNHNS and CDR2 is SASEGT in the germline V gene. The V and J ends lost 8 bases and 4 bases, in that order; junction bases with no gene match: 4. The CDR3 has 12 residues. CDR3 in DNA: TGTGCCAGCGCGGGACAGGTTTACGAGCAGTACTTC. This gives the protein CASAGQVYEQYF.

This chain joins TRBV19 and TRBJ2-1; 9 nucleotides line up with TRBD1. V dropped 3 bases and J dropped 8; count of bases not matched to a gene: 11. CDR1 and CDR2 (germline): LNHDA, SQIVND (reference sequence). The CDR3 totals 16 residues. Here the CDR3 reads CASSILPQGALYEQFF. The CDR3 DNA sequence: TGTGCCAGTAGTATCCTCCCACAGGGGGCGCTCTATGAGCAGTTCTTC. Full variable domain (missing parts from reference TRBV19 and TRBJ2-1): DGGITQSPKYLFRKEGQNVTLSCEQNLNHDAMYWYRQDPGQGLRLIYYSQIVNDFQKGDIAEGYSVSREKKESFPLTVTSAQKNPTAFYLCASSILPQGALYEQFFGPGTRLTVL.

J is TRBJ2-2 and V is TRBV6-4, with TRBD1 as a possible D gene (5 bases). This CDR3 contains 15 residues. The ends were cut back, 3 bases at V and 2 bases at J, with 10 bases in the middle. The germline CDR1 and CDR2 sequences are MRHNA and SNTAGT. The CDR3 spells CASSEGAFNTGELFF. CDR3 in DNA: TGTGCCAGCAGTGAAGGGGCGTTTAACACCGGGGAGCTGTTTTTT.

The V call is TRBV2, the J call TRBJ2-5; possibly TRBD2 for D (6 bases). This CDR3 contains 13 residues. Trimming cost V 9 bases and J 5 bases, with 16 bases left between them. From germline, CDR1 is SNHLY and CDR2 FYNNEI. CDR3 nucleotide sequence: TGTGCCAGTGGCGGGAAAGCAGGGGAGACCCAGTACTTC. Its protein is CASGGKAGETQYF. The full variable domain, its missing parts supplied by reference TRBV2 and TRBJ2-5, is EPEVTQTPSHQVTQMGQEVILRCVPISNHLYFYWYRQILGQKVEFLVSFYNNEISEKSEIFDDQFSVERPDGSNFTLKIRSTKLEDSAMYFCASGGKAGETQYFGPGTRLLVL.

In this sample, this clone turned up once. The chain combines TRBV5-1 with TRBJ1-2, with 12 nucleotides matching TRBD1. V trimming: 4 bases; J trimming: 8 bases; junction bases outside the gene matches: 6. This CDR3 spans 14 amino acids. The germline V gene encodes CDR1 SGHRS and CDR2 YFSETQ. CDR3 loop: CASSGGQGAVGYTF. CDR3 sequence (DNA): TGCGCCAGCAGCGGGGGACAGGGGGCTGTAGGCTACACCTTC. The full variable domain, with the rest looked up from reference TRBV5-1 and TRBJ1-2, is KAGVTQTPRYLIKTRGQQVTLSCSPISGHRSVSWYQQTPGQGLQFLFEYFSETQRNKGNFPGRFSGRQFSNSRSEMNVSTLELGDSALYLCASSGGQGAVGYTFGSGTRLTVV.

This clone was detected only a few times. The CDR3 reads CASSPYRGRETQYF. Written as DNA, the CDR3 is TGTGCCAGCAGCCCCTACAGGGGTCGGGAGACCCAGTACTTC. The chain has TRBV16 and TRBJ2-5; 7 nucleotides line up with TRBD1. Germline V CDR1 and CDR2: KGHSY, FQNENV. The CDR3 length is 14 residues. V was pared by 4 bases and J by 5 bases, with 7 bases of the junction left unmatched.

This clone was detected only once. The rearrangement joins TRBV9 to TRBJ2-3; D not certain. The CDR3 is 15 residues long. V was shortened by 0 bases and J by 4 bases, with 12 bases between the two germline ends. Per germline, CDR1 SGDLS and CDR2 YYNGEE. CDR3 nucleotide sequence: TGTGCCAGCAGCGTAGATCGATTGCGCGCAGATACGCAGTATTTT. As protein: CASSVDRLRADTQYF.

The CDR3 is CASSLKEVGELFF. The CDR3 nucleotides read TGCGCCAGCAGCCTGAAAGAGGTCGGGGAGCTGTTTTTT. This chain joins TRBV5-1 and TRBJ2-2; D gene ambiguous. Germline V gives CDR1 SGHRS, CDR2 YFSETQ. Trimming stripped 4 bases from V and 7 bases from J, with 11 bases between. This CDR3 has 13 amino acids.

The V and J genes are TRBV18 and TRBJ2-7; D might be TRBD2 (5 bases). The germline V gene encodes CDR1 KGHSH and CDR2 LQKENI. The CDR3 loop spans 12 amino acids. Trimming stripped 2 bases from V and 6 bases from J, with 8 bases between. CDR3: CASSPSGVEQYF. CDR3 in DNA: TGTGCCAGCTCACCATCCGGGGTCGAGCAGTACTTC.

This chain joins TRBV2 and TRBJ2-1; 10 bases match TRBD2. V gave up 1 base and J gave up 5 bases; unmatched junction bases: 8. The germline CDR1 and CDR2 sequences are SNHLY and FYNNEI. This CDR3 has 17 residues. CDR3 in DNA: TGTGCCAGCAGTGAAGGGTATCTAGCGGGGGTCCACAATGAGCAGTTCTTC. Its translation is CASSEGYLAGVHNEQFF.

The rearrangement links TRBV28 to TRBJ1-4; possibly TRBD1 for D (5 bases). V was trimmed by 6 bases and J by 0 bases, leaving 17 bases between them. Germline CDR1 and CDR2: MDHEN and SYDVKM. The CDR3 totals 17 residues. The CDR3 sequence: CASSTTGGGATNEKLFF. Written as DNA, the CDR3 is TGTGCCAGCAGCACAACCGGGGGGGGTGCAACTAATGAAAAACTGTTTTTT.

V gene TRBV19 combines with J gene TRBJ1-1; TRBD1 agrees at 7 bases. Germline V gives CDR1 LNHDA, CDR2 SQIVND (reference sequence). Trimming took 4 bases from V and 3 from J; bases not matched to a gene: 8. CDR3 length: 15 amino acids. The CDR3 region is CASSKGGAGYTEAFF. The CDR3 region has the DNA TGTGCCAGTAGTAAAGGGGGCGCAGGGTACACTGAAGCTTTCTTT.

This sequence joins TRBV2 and TRBJ2-7, with 14 bases lining up with TRBD2. Trimming at V came to 3 bases and at J to 7 bases, leaving 5 bases not matched to a gene. The CDR3 extends over 15 amino acids. Germline loops: CDR1 SNHLY, CDR2 FYNNEI. CDR3 sequence reads: CASSEGLAGVREQYF. The CDR3 DNA follows: TGTGCCAGCAGTGAGGGACTAGCGGGAGTTCGGGAGCAGTACTTC.

This clone was counted once. The chain employs TRBV2 and TRBJ1-2, with TRBD1 matching 9 bases. The V gene end was trimmed by 7 bases and the J gene end by 5 bases; junction bases not matched to a gene: 11. The CDR3 sequence is 15 residues long. CDR1 is SNHLY, CDR2 FYNNEI, per germline. CDR3 residues: CASKHRTGVGYGYTF. The CDR3 nucleotides are TGTGCCAGCAAGCACCGGACAGGGGTAGGGTATGGCTACACCTTC.